Presented here are 21 T cell receptor beta chains from one specimen sequenced in a study of cytomegalovirus exposure and HLA in healthy donors. With 60 Vbeta and 13 Jbeta primers, the PCR was carried out. TCRdb's copy holds only in-frame clones and misses some; the assay was immunoSEQ multiplex PCR. The table lists 90,000 to 120,000 clones, approximately 79% of them singletons. The sequenced material came from PBMCs. The receptor set was obtained from a man between 18 and 29 years old in good health and CMV-seronegative.

The gene calls are TRBV5-1 and TRBJ2-5; 8 bases are shared with TRBD2. This CDR3 is 14 amino acids long. The V gene end was trimmed by 3 bases and the J gene end by 5 bases; junction bases not matched to a gene: 6. Germline V CDR1 and CDR2: SGHRS, YFSETQ. CDR3 sequence: CASSSGGTSETQYF. CDR3 nucleotide sequence: TGCGCCAGCAGCTCGGGCGGGACTAGTGAGACCCAGTACTTC. Full variable domain (remainder filled in from reference TRBV5-1 and TRBJ2-5): KAGVTQTPRYLIKTRGQQVTLSCSPISGHRSVSWYQQTPGQGLQFLFEYFSETQRNKGNFPGRFSGRQFSNSRSEMNVSTLELGDSALYLCASSSGGTSETQYFGPGTRLLVL.

The rearrangement joins TRBV28 to TRBJ1-2, with 10 bases identical to TRBD1. Germline CDR1 is MDHEN and CDR2 is SYDVKM. This CDR3 is built from 15 residues. Losses at the gene ends were 5 bases for V and 4 bases for J; bases not matched to a gene: 7. CDR3 in amino acids: CASSPTGGWIYGYTF. CDR3 DNA sequence: TGTGCCAGCAGTCCGACAGGGGGCTGGATCTATGGCTACACCTTC.

This clone was seen once. The CDR3 region has the DNA TGTGCCAGCAGTTCCACGGGGGACCGGGGAGGAAAACTGTTTTTT. Amino acid sequence: CASSSTGDRGGKLFF. This chain joins TRBV28 and TRBJ1-4; possible D gene TRBD1, 5 bases. Germline V gene data show CDR1 as MDHEN and CDR2 as SYDVKM. CDR3 length: 15 amino acids. Trimming took 4 bases from V and 10 from J, leaving 19 bases between them.

V is TRBV7-9 and J is TRBJ1-2, with 11 positions matching TRBD1. The CDR3 spans 14 residues. From germline, CDR1 is SEHNR and CDR2 FQNEAQ (reference sequence). The J segment lost 10 bases and the V segment lost 5 bases, leaving 9 bases of the junction unmatched. CDR3 amino acids: CASSDRGQGADYTF. In DNA form, the CDR3 reads TGTGCCAGCAGCGACCGAGGACAGGGGGCGGACTACACCTTC.

The table lists this clone with a count of one. This chain connects TRBV5-6 to TRBJ2-7, with D possibly being TRBD2 (5 bases). The CDR3 has 14 amino acids. V lost 4 bases, J lost 0 bases, and 11 bases lay in between. In germline, CDR1 is SGHDT, CDR2 YYEEEE. The CDR3 loop is CASSPRASSYEQYF. CDR3 DNA: TGTGCCAGCAGCCCGAGGGCTAGCTCCTACGAGCAGTACTTC.

This clone was detected only once. The chain links TRBV28 to TRBJ1-1; D is perhaps TRBD1 (6 bases). Germline CDR1 MDHEN, CDR2 SYDVKM. Between the trimmed V and J ends, which lost 8 bases and 11 bases, there was a span of 18 bases. This CDR3 contains 12 residues. CDR3: CASGGQQKGAFF. The CDR3 coding sequence is TGTGCCAGCGGGGGACAACAAAAGGGGGCTTTCTTT.

The chain has TRBV5-1 and TRBJ2-7; TRBD1 aligns across 9 bases. This CDR3 comprises 14 residues. Germline CDR1 is SGHRS and CDR2 is YFSETQ. V lost 4 bases and J lost 6; bases outside the gene matches: 8. CDR3 coding DNA: TGCGCCAGCAGCATGGGACAGGGACGGAGCGAGCAGTACTTC. Its protein is CASSMGQGRSEQYF.

This clone came up once. The V gene is TRBV7-9, the J gene TRBJ1-2, with 7 positions matching TRBD1. The CDR3 is made up of 15 amino acids. V dropped 2 bases and J dropped 0; count of bases not matched to a gene: 3. Germline CDR1 is SEHNR and CDR2 is FQNEAQ (reference sequence). The CDR3 sequence: CASSLSGQANYGYTF. Written as DNA, the CDR3 is TGTGCCAGCAGCTTATCTGGACAGGCTAACTATGGCTACACCTTC. Drawing the rest from reference TRBV7-9 and TRBJ1-2, the complete variable domain is DTGVSQNPRHKITKRGQNVTFRCDPISEHNRLYWYRQTLGQGPEFLTYFQNEAQLEKSRLLSDRFSAERPKGSFSTLEIQRTEQGDSAMYLCASSLSGQANYGYTFGSGTRLTVV.

The V gene is TRBV7-9, the J gene TRBJ2-7; 8 bases are shared with TRBD1. This CDR3 contains 14 residues. Unmatched junction bases numbered 5, after V lost 1 base and J lost 6 bases. Germline lookup yields CDR1 SEHNR and CDR2 FQNEAQ (reference sequence). The CDR3 is CASSLGTGPGEQYF. For the CDR3, the DNA is TGTGCCAGCAGCTTAGGGACAGGGCCCGGCGAGCAGTACTTC. Full variable domain (rest looked up from reference TRBV7-9 and TRBJ2-7): DTGVSQNPRHKITKRGQNVTFRCDPISEHNRLYWYRQTLGQGPEFLTYFQNEAQLEKSRLLSDRFSAERPKGSFSTLEIQRTEQGDSAMYLCASSLGTGPGEQYFGPGTRLTVT.

V and J are TRBV15 and TRBJ1-3; no clear D gene. V was cut by 0 bases and J by 3 bases, with 9 bases left in between. There are 15 residues in the CDR3. The germline gives CDR1 LNHNV, CDR2 YYDKDF (reference sequence). This CDR3 reads CATSRDLMSGNTIYF. The CDR3 DNA sequence: TGTGCCACCAGCAGAGATCTGATGAGTGGAAACACCATATATTTT.

The rearrangement joins TRBV18 to TRBJ2-2, with D perhaps TRBD2 (5 bases). The CDR3 runs to 11 residues. CDR1 KGHSH and CDR2 LQKENI come from the germline V gene. V lost 11 bases and J lost 7, with 11 bases in between. This CDR3 is CAGYGIGELFF. The DNA of the CDR3 is TGTGCCGGCTACGGGATCGGGGAGCTGTTTTTT.

The V gene is TRBV5-4, the J gene TRBJ2-7; D is undetermined. V lost 0 bases, J lost 0 bases, and 13 bases lay in between. Per germline, CDR1 SGHNT and CDR2 YYREEE (reference sequence). The CDR3 runs 16 residues. Here the CDR3 reads CASSLGGRMNSYEQYF. CDR3 nucleotide sequence: TGTGCCAGCAGCTTGGGAGGTAGAATGAACTCCTACGAGCAGTACTTC.

This chain joins TRBV7-8 and TRBJ1-1, with D unresolved. The CDR3 loop spans 12 amino acids. Germline CDR1 is SGHVS and CDR2 is FQNEAQ. V was cut by 4 bases and J by 6 bases, with 9 bases left in between. CDR3 DNA sequence: TGTGCCAGCAGCTCAGGTCTTTCTGAAGCTTTCTTT. This translates into CASSSGLSEAFF. Combining the CDR3 with reference TRBV7-8 and TRBJ1-1 gives the whole variable domain GAGVSQSPRYKVAKRGQDVALRCDPISGHVSLFWYQQALGQGPEFLTYFQNEAQLDKSGLPSDRFFAERPEGSVSTLKIQRTQQEDSAVYLCASSSGLSEAFFGQGTRLTVV.

The V gene is TRBV29-1, the J gene TRBJ2-2, with 8 bases aligning to TRBD2. V lost 6 bases to trimming and J lost 1 base; unmatched junction nucleotides: 13. The CDR3 extends over 17 amino acids. Germline V gene lookup returns CDR1 SQVTM and CDR2 ANQGSEA. CDR3: CSVNLQPGTRNTGELFF. The CDR3 coding sequence is TGCAGCGTGAACTTACAACCCGGGACTAGGAACACCGGGGAGCTGTTTTTT.

This chain joins TRBV25-1 and TRBJ2-5, with 9 bases matching TRBD2. Trimming took 5 bases from V and 2 from J; bases not matched to a gene: 3. The CDR3 has 14 amino acids. Germline values: CDR1 MGHDK, CDR2 SYGVNS. The CDR3 protein is CASSLAGPQETQYF. The CDR3 DNA reads as TGTGCCAGCAGTCTAGCGGGGCCTCAAGAGACCCAGTACTTC.

In regard to this clone: The same CDR3 also results from other DNA sequences found in this sample. This chain connects TRBV9 to TRBJ2-3, with 8 bases fitting TRBD2. CDR3 length: 17 residues. V was clipped by 0 bases and J by 1 base; unmatched bases: 7. The germline V gene encodes CDR1 SGDLS and CDR2 YYNGEE. The CDR3 DNA reads TGTGCCAGCAGCGTAGGCCCCAGCGGGGGCGGCACAGATACGCAGTATTTT. Amino acid sequence: CASSVGPSGGGTDTQYF.

The chain employs TRBV2 and TRBJ1-1; the D gene is possibly TRBD1 (6 bases). The CDR3 has 13 amino acids. The V and J ends lost 10 bases and 0 bases respectively, with 12 bases between them. Germline V CDR1 and CDR2: SNHLY, FYNNEI. In DNA form, the CDR3 reads TGTGCCAATAGCCGGGACATGAACACTGAAGCTTTCTTT. Translated, it gives CANSRDMNTEAFF.

The chain has TRBV6-1 and TRBJ1-2; the D gene is possibly TRBD1 (6 bases). Per germline, CDR1 MNHNS and CDR2 SASEGT. The CDR3 is 12 amino acids. The V gene lost 8 bases and the J gene lost 8 bases, with 15 bases spanning the gap. The DNA of the CDR3 is TGTGCCAGCCTTGGGACATGGGAGGGCTACACCTTC. Translation: CASLGTWEGYTF.

This sequence joins TRBV25-1 and TRBJ1-3; D is possibly TRBD1 (5 bases). Germline V gives CDR1 MGHDK, CDR2 SYGVNS. Deletions cut 4 bases from V and 0 bases from J, with 7 bases between. CDR3 length: 14 residues. The CDR3, as DNA: TGTGCCAGCAGTGGCGGGGGCTCTGGAAACACCATATATTTT. The encoded protein is CASSGGGSGNTIYF.

This clone occurred a few times. The rearrangement uses TRBV28 and TRBJ1-2; D is unclear. V lost 6 bases, J lost 8 bases, and 10 bases lay in between. CDR1 and CDR2 (germline): MDHEN, SYDVKM. The CDR3 sequence is 11 residues long. The CDR3: CASRGVGGYTF. The CDR3 region has the DNA TGTGCCAGCAGGGGCGTTGGAGGCTACACCTTC.

Comment on this clone: The same CDR3 can be traced to other DNA sequences in this sample. This chain joins TRBV7-9 and TRBJ1-2, with TRBD1 identical over 9 bases. The germline V gene has CDR1 SEHNR and CDR2 FQNEAQ (reference sequence). The trim removed 5 bases at V and 5 bases at J, leaving 3 bases unmatched. This CDR3 is built from 13 residues. The CDR3, as DNA: TGTGCCAGCAGCCCCGGGACAGGGTATGGCTACACCTTC. Protein product: CASSPGTGYGYTF.